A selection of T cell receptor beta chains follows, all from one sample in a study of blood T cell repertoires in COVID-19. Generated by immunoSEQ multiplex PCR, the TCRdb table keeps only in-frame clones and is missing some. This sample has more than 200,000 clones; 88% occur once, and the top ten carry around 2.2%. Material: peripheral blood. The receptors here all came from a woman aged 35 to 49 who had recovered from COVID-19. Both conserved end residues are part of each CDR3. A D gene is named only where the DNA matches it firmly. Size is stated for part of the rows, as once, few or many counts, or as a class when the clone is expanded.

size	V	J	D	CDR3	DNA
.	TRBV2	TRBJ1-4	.	CASSDWGGANEKLFF	TGTGCCAGCAGTGATTGGGGGGGGGCAAATGAAAAACTGTTTTTT
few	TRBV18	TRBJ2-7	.	CASSHTGSYEQYF	TGTGCCAGCTCCCACACAGGGTCCTACGAGCAGTACTTC
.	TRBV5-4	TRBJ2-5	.	CASRVTPGETQYF	TGTGCCAGCCGCGTCACCCCCGGAGAGACCCAGTACTTC
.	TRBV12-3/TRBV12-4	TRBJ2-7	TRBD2	CASSFASGGEQYF	TGTGCCAGCAGTTTCGCTAGCGGGGGCGAGCAGTACTTC
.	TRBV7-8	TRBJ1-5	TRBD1	CASSSTRGQGEGFNQPQHF	TGTGCCAGCAGCTCCACCCGCGGACAGGGTGAGGGGTTCAATCAGCCCCAGCATTTT
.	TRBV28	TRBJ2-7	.	CASRAQGTYSYEQYF	TGTGCCAGCAGAGCTCAGGGGACCTACTCCTACGAGCAGTACTTC
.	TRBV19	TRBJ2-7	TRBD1	CASSIEGQGAEEQYF	TGTGCCAGTAGTATCGAGGGACAGGGAGCGGAAGAGCAGTACTTC
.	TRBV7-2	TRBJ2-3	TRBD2	CASRIAGLSTDTQYF	TGTGCCAGCAGAATAGCGGGACTCAGCACAGATACGCAGTATTTT
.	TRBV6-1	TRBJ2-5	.	CASSEGDSRETQYF	TGTGCCAGCAGTGAAGGGGACTCAAGAGAGACCCAGTACTTC
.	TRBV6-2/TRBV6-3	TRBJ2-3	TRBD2	CASSYAGADTQYF	TGTGCCAGCAGTTATGCGGGAGCGGATACGCAGTATTTT
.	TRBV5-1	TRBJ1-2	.	CASSLDIYYGYTF	TGCGCCAGCAGCTTGGACATCTACTATGGCTACACCTTC
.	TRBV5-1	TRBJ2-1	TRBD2	CASSLTSGSNEQFF	TGCGCCAGCAGCTTGACTAGCGGGAGCAATGAGCAGTTCTTC
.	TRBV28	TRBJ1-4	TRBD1	CASSLGTGDPQDEKLFF	TGTGCCAGCAGTTTAGGGACAGGGGACCCACAGGATGAAAAACTGTTTTTT
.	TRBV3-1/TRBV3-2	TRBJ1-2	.	CASSLSDMRGYGYTF	TGTGCCAGCAGCCTGTCCGACATGAGAGGGTATGGCTACACCTTC
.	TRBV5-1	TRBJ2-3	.	CASKLRDTQYF	TGCGCCAGCAAGCTGCGGGATACGCAGTATTTT
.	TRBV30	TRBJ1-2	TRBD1	CAWSPTNRGRGYTF	TGTGCCTGGAGTCCCACGAACAGGGGTCGCGGCTACACCTTC
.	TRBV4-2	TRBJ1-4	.	CASSQPREGNEKLFF	TGTGCCAGCAGCCAACCCAGGGAGGGGAATGAAAAACTGTTTTTT
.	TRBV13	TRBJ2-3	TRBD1	CASSLGRDRGRTDTQYF	TGTGCCAGCAGCTTAGGCCGGGACAGGGGACGCACAGATACGCAGTATTTT
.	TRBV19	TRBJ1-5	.	CASSKDSSNQPQHF	TGTGCCAGTAGTAAGGACAGTAGCAATCAGCCCCAGCATTTT
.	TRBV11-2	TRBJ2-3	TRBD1	CASSLARGRSTDTQYF	TGTGCCAGCAGCTTAGCAAGGGGGCGGAGCACAGATACGCAGTATTTT
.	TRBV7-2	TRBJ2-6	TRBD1	CASSKHRTGIGSGANVLTF	TGTGCCAGCAGCAAGCACCGGACAGGGATTGGCTCTGGGGCCAACGTCCTGACTTTC
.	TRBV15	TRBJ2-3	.	CATNSPGDTQYF	TGTGCCACCAACAGTCCGGGGGATACGCAGTATTTT
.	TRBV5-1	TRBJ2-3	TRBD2	CASSLALSGGATDTQYF	TGCGCCAGCAGCTTGGCCCTGAGCGGGGGGGCAACAGATACGCAGTATTTT
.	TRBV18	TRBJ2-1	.	CASSPPTYNEQFF	TGTGCCAGCTCACCACCAACTTACAATGAGCAGTTCTTC
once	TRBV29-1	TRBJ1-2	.	CSVEEAGYGYTF	TGCAGCGTTGAAGAGGCAGGTTATGGCTACACCTTC
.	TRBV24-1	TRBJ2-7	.	CATSEADSYEQYF	TGTGCCACCAGTGAGGCAGATTCCTACGAGCAGTACTTC
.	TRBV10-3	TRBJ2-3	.	CAISESRASDTQYF	TGTGCCATCAGTGAGTCGAGGGCGTCAGATACGCAGTATTTT
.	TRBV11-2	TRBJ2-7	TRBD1	CASSWTGNAYEQYF	TGTGCCAGCAGCTGGACAGGGAACGCCTACGAGCAGTACTTC
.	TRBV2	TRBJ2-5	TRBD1	CASSEVMSGGAQTQYF	TGTGCCAGCAGTGAAGTGATGTCAGGGGGCGCCCAGACCCAGTACTTC
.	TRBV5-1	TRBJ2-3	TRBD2	CASSPLAGGATDTQYF	TGCGCCAGCAGCCCCCTAGCGGGCGGCGCCACAGATACGCAGTATTTT
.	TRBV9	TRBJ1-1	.	CASSVVDSMNTEAFF	TGTGCCAGCAGCGTAGTGGACAGCATGAACACTGAAGCTTTCTTT
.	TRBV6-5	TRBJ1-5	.	CASSLRETGQPQHF	TGTGCCAGCAGTCTCAGGGAAACTGGGCAGCCCCAGCATTTT
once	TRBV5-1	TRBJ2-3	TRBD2	CPRSGRGGLTDTQYF	TGCCCCCGCAGCGGCCGGGGGGGCCTGACAGATACGCAGTATTTT
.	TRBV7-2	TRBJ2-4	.	CASSFRGAKNIQYF	TGTGCCAGCAGCTTCCGGGGGGCCAAAAACATTCAGTACTTC
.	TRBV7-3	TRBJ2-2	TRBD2	CASSLTSALAGNTGELFF	TGTGCCAGCAGCTTAACGTCGGCGCTAGCGGGTAACACCGGGGAGCTGTTTTTT
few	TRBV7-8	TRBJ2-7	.	CASSPYGIGLEVYEQYF	TGTGCCAGCAGCCCCTATGGGATTGGCCTGGAGGTCTACGAGCAGTACTTC
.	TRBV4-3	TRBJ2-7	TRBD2	CASSQGGSPNEQYF	TGCGCCAGCAGCCAAGGCGGGAGCCCCAACGAGCAGTACTTC
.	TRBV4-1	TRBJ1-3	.	CASRGTGFNTIYF	TGCGCCAGCAGGGGCACAGGGTTCAACACCATATATTTT
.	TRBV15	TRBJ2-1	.	CATSRDRPGYNEQFF	TGTGCCACCAGCAGAGATAGGCCAGGGTACAATGAGCAGTTCTTC
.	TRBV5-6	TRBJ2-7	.	CASSLAILGSAPYEQYF	TGTGCCAGCAGCTTGGCCATTCTCGGGAGCGCACCCTACGAGCAGTACTTC
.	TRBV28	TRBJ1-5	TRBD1	CAGGTTGKGQPQHF	TGTGCCGGAGGCACGACAGGGAAGGGACAGCCCCAGCATTTT
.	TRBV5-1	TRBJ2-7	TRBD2	CASSSERPGLADSYEQYF	TGCGCCAGCAGCTCTGAACGACCGGGACTAGCGGACTCCTACGAGCAGTACTTC
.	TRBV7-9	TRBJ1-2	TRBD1	CASSVTPYRGQNYGYTF	TGTGCCAGCAGCGTCACACCCTACAGGGGTCAAAACTATGGCTACACCTTC
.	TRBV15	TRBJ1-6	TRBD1	CATSRDGTGRTPLHF	TGTGCCACCAGCAGAGACGGGACAGGGAGGACACCCCTCCACTTT
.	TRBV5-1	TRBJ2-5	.	CASSQGSPETQYF	TGCGCCAGCAGCCAGGGTTCGCCAGAGACCCAGTACTTC
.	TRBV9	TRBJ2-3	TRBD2	CASSPGASGGQYF	TGTGCCAGCAGTCCCGGGGCTAGCGGGGGGCAGTATTTT